The clone carrying this TCR beta chain came up a few times. The target antigen is unknown. The sample is drawn from a study of cytotoxic CD8 clonotypes in ibrutinib-treated CLL. Findings of the study overall: Whereas clonality rose at ibrutinib response, it declined toward baseline at progression.

Trimming took 6 bases from V and 2 from J, leaving 16 bases between them. The CDR3 totals 15 residues. Germline V gives CDR1 MDHEN, CDR2 SYDVKM. Investigators sought sequencing depths of between 1 in 200,000 and 1 in 1 million T cells. Method: immunoSEQ multiplex PCR; TCRdb's copy keeps in-frame clones and lacks some. The table has around 310,000 clones, about 80% seen once. Sequences were derived from PBMCs, sampled before ibrutinib treatment. This receptor was taken from a human donor with chronic lymphocytic leukemia. V usage is TRBV28 and J usage is TRBJ1-2, with D possibly being TRBD1 (6 bases). As DNA, the CDR3 is TGTGCCAGCAGCCCCAGGGGCAGGGGAAACTATGGCTACACCTTC. Amino acids: CASSPRGRGNYGYTF.